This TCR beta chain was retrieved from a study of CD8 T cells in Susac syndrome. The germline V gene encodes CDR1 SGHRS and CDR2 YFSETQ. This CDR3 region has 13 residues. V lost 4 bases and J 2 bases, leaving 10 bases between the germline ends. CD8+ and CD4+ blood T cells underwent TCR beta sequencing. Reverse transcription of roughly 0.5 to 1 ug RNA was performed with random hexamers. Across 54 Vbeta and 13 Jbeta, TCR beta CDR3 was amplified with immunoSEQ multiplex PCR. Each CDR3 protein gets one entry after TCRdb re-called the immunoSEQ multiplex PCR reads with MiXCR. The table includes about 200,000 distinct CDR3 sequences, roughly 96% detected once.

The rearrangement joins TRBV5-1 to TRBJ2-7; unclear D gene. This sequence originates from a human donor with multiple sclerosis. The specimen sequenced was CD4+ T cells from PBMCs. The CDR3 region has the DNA TGCGCCAGCAGCCGCGGACCTCCCTACGAGCAGTACTTC. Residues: CASSRGPPYEQYF. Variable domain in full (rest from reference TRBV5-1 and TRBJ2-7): KAGVTQTPRYLIKTRGQQVTLSCSPISGHRSVSWYQQTPGQGLQFLFEYFSETQRNKGNFPGRFSGRQFSNSRSEMNVSTLELGDSALYLCASSRGPPYEQYFGPGTRLTVT.